This paragraph covers one T cell receptor beta chain sequence. Its cognate antigen is unknown. Relative to the germline gene, one junction end is altered; a read error may explain this. These data originate in a study of CD8+CD57+ T cells in acquired aplastic anemia. Looking at the study overall: CD4+ and CD8+ cells, once sorted, gave DNA averaging about 3.4 ug.

This CDR3 contains 16 residues. Germline assignment: CDR1 ENHRY and CDR2 SYGVKD. Overall study results and limits: Roughly 28 was the count of CD8+ CDR3 sequences that patients shared with controls.

Sequencing involved patients with CD8+CD57+ cell expansion previously shown by flow cytometry. Blood samples were obtained from patients who had received no prior therapy. The TCR beta profiling, which covered VDJ combination and CDR3 sequence, was carried out using genomic DNA as the template. TCRdb re-called the reads with MiXCR, one entry per CDR3 protein. The sample holds fewer than 200,000 distinct CDR3 sequences, around 75% seen once. The chain employs TRBV10-3 and TRBJ2-7, with 8 bases lining up with TRBD2. This receptor was identified in a human donor with aplastic anemia. Sequenced material: sorted CD4+, CD8+, or CD8+CD57+ T cells (not recorded which) from PBMCs. CDR3 amino acids: CASSQSSGEKAYEQYF. The CDR3 region has the DNA TGTGCCAGCAGTCAGAGTAGCGGGGAAAAGGCCTACGAGCAGTACTTC.